These 32 T cell receptor beta chains share one sample of origin, sequenced in a study of T-cell reconstitution after alpha-beta-depleted transplantation in children (TCRdb year 2016). Library preparation used PCR. The run used an Illumina HiSeq 2500. TCR libraries were prepared with molecular barcoding, using unique molecular identifiers to normalize TCRbeta repertoire quantification. TCRdb reworked the public reads: Q25 trimming with fastp, MiXCR clone assembly, productive beta chains retained. Records with the same CDR3 protein are collapsed into one entry carrying the most frequent genes and DNA. The sample has about 230,000 distinct CDR3 sequences on record, approximately 11% of them singletons. Under 30% of the sample comes from the top ten. The sample's treatment or condition label is to be understood as: allogeneic hematopoietic cell transplantation with graft depleted of TCRalphabeta T cells and CD19 B cells.

This material consisted of PBMCs, taken before TCRalphabeta/CD19-depleted stem cell transplant. Every receptor here comes from a child under two years old with acute myeloid leukemia, due to receive a stem cell transplant.

This clonotype was counted ten times or more. This chain links TRBV5-1 with TRBJ2-3, with a weak D call TRBD1 (5 bases). The CDR3 spans 14 residues. Germline values: CDR1 SGHRS, CDR2 YFSETQ. Trimming removed 4 bases from V and 4 bases from J, with 13 bases in between. This CDR3 reads CASSAQGRADTQYF. The CDR3 DNA is TGCGCCAGCAGCGCTCAGGGCAGGGCAGATACGCAGTATTTT.

This clonotype has at least ten counts. The chain employs TRBV29-1 and TRBJ2-7; weak D call: TRBD2 (5 bases). The germline V gene has CDR1 SQVTM and CDR2 ANQGSEA. The V end lost 3 bases, the J end lost 3 bases, and 9 bases lay between the germline ends. The CDR3 is 12 residues long. CDR3 coding DNA: TGCAGCGTTGAGACAAGCGGCTACGAGCAGTACTTC. This sequence encodes CSVETSGYEQYF.

The chain links TRBV6-2 or TRBV6-3 to TRBJ2-3, with 9 bases lining up with TRBD2. Germline V gives CDR1 MNHEY, CDR2 SVGEGT. V shed 2 bases, J shed 7 bases, and the junction held 25 bases outside the gene matches. The CDR3 is 21 amino acids. CDR3 in DNA: TGTGCCAGCAGTTACCCTAACCCTTGGCGGGAGGGTTCCCTGAGTAAGAATACGCAGTATTTT. It is translated as CASSYPNPWREGSLSKNTQYF.

This rearrangement joins TRBV4-2 to TRBJ2-6; D is uncertain. Germline V lookup: CDR1 LGHNA, CDR2 YNFKEQ. The ends were cut back, 3 bases at V and 1 base at J, with 7 bases in the middle. The CDR3 runs 15 residues. Here the CDR3 DNA reads TGTGCCAGCAGCCAGTCAGAATCTGGGGCCAACGTCCTGACTTTC. Translated: CASSQSESGANVLTF.

This chain connects TRBV7-2 to TRBJ2-5; TRBD1 agrees at 8 bases. The CDR3 is 14 residues long. The V gene's germline CDR1 is SGHTA and CDR2 FQGNSA. V was pared by 2 bases and J by 5 bases, with 4 bases of the junction left unmatched. CDR3 sequence: CASSLQTGEETQYF. The CDR3 DNA reads as TGTGCCAGCAGCTTACAGACAGGGGAGGAGACCCAGTACTTC.

This clonotype was counted many times. The rearrangement uses TRBV6-6 and TRBJ1-1, with D hard to call. From germline, CDR1 is MNHNY and CDR2 SVGAGI (reference sequence). The CDR3 sequence is 13 residues long. Between the trimmed V and J ends, which lost 7 bases and 1 base, there was a span of 10 bases. In DNA form, the CDR3 reads TGTGCCAGCACTCGGGGTGGGAACACTGAAGCTTTCTTT. Translating it yields CASTRGGNTEAFF.

This clonotype appeared many times. The chain combines TRBV28 with TRBJ1-5; D not resolved. This CDR3 is 12 amino acids long. Germline V gene lookup returns CDR1 MDHEN and CDR2 SYDVKM. V lost 5 bases and J lost 2, with 4 bases in between. This chain's CDR3 is CASSPGNQPQHF. For the CDR3, the DNA is TGTGCCAGCAGTCCCGGCAATCAGCCCCAGCATTTT. The full variable domain, completed using reference TRBV28 and TRBJ1-5, is DVKVTQSSRYLVKRTGEKVFLECVQDMDHENMFWYRQDPGLGLRLIYFSYDVKMKEKGDIPEGYSVSREKKERFSLILESASTNQTSMYLCASSPGNQPQHFGDGTRLSIL.

Ten or more counts support this clonotype. The rearrangement uses TRBV20-1 and TRBJ1-5, with a weak D call TRBD1 (6 bases). V was shortened by 6 bases and J by 7 bases, with 25 bases between the two germline ends. Germline loops: CDR1 DFQATT, CDR2 SNEGSKA (reference sequence). This CDR3 has 16 residues. CDR3 protein: CSAASRVRGREQPQHF. The CDR3 nucleotides are TGCAGTGCGGCCAGTAGAGTTCGGGGGCGGGAGCAGCCCCAGCATTTT.

This clonotype was counted many times. The rearrangement uses TRBV29-1 and TRBJ2-2, with TRBD1 matching over 8 bases. The CDR3 consists of 14 residues. With 5 bases clipped from V and 5 bases from J, the junction kept 7 bases outside the gene matches. The germline V gene encodes CDR1 SQVTM and CDR2 ANQGSEA. The CDR3 DNA reads as TGCAGCGTTTCCGGACAGGGTACTACCGGGGAGCTGTTTTTT. Translation: CSVSGQGTTGELFF.

This clonotype was seen at least ten times. J is TRBJ2-7 and V is TRBV11-2; TRBD2 aligns across 7 bases. The CDR3 has 15 amino acids. The germline CDR1 and CDR2 sequences are SGHAT and FQNNGV. J was trimmed by 3 bases and V by 5 bases; bases with no gene match: 10. The CDR3 loop reads CASSSRLAEHYEQYF. CDR3 in DNA: TGTGCCAGCAGCAGTCGACTAGCCGAGCACTACGAGCAGTACTTC.

This clonotype was recorded at least ten times. The CDR3 DNA sequence: TGCGCCAGCAGCTTTAGGAGGGGTCCCAGCTCCTACAATGAGCAGTTCTTC. Amino acid sequence: CASSFRRGPSSYNEQFF. V gene TRBV4-1 combines with J gene TRBJ2-1; tentative D call: TRBD2 (6 bases). Germline V gene lookup returns CDR1 MGHRA and CDR2 YSYEKL. The CDR3 consists of 17 residues. Trimming cost V 5 bases and J 0 bases, with 17 bases left between them.

This clonotype came up many times. The chain carries TRBV6-1 and TRBJ1-1; weak D call: TRBD1 (5 bases). The germline V gene encodes CDR1 MNHNS and CDR2 SASEGT. The V end was cut by 7 bases, the J end by 6 bases, with 21 bases between. The CDR3 covers 15 residues. In DNA form, the CDR3 reads TGTGCCAGCACCCCACCGGGCCTCAGGGTAGCTGAAGCTTTCTTT. It specifies CASTPPGLRVAEAFF.

This clonotype was recorded a few times. This chain connects TRBV18 to TRBJ2-2, with 10 positions matching TRBD1. The CDR3 runs 17 residues. Germline lookup yields CDR1 KGHSH and CDR2 LQKENI. The V gene end was trimmed by 1 base and the J gene end by 5 bases; junction bases not matched to a gene: 7. The CDR3: CASSPLRGTGDTGELFF. Here the CDR3 DNA reads TGTGCCAGCTCACCACTGCGCGGGACAGGGGATACCGGGGAGCTGTTTTTT.

This clonotype was recorded many times. The chain combines TRBV5-1 with TRBJ2-4; D possibly corresponds to TRBD2 (5 bases). V gave up 4 bases and J gave up 7 bases, with 18 bases separating them. The length of the CDR3 is 15 residues. Germline CDR1 reads SGHRS; CDR2 reads YFSETQ. Here the CDR3 DNA reads TGCGCCAGCAGCCCCCTTGAGGCGGGTGCGAACATTCAGTACTTC. Translated, it gives CASSPLEAGANIQYF.

This clonotype was seen repeatedly, ten times or more. J is TRBJ2-2 and V is TRBV28, with no clear D. This CDR3 spans 13 amino acids. The V end was cut by 9 bases, the J end by 1 base, with 9 bases between. The germline V gene has CDR1 MDHEN and CDR2 SYDVKM. As DNA, the CDR3 is TGTGCCAGTCTCGATCTGAACACCGGGGAGCTGTTTTTT. It codes for CASLDLNTGELFF.

In regard to this clonotype: This may be a read error, as it is one base from a much larger clone. The chain recombines TRBV11-3 with TRBJ1-2; a possible D gene is TRBD1 (5 bases). Germline CDR1 and CDR2: SGHNT and YENEEA. This CDR3 spans 17 amino acids. The CDR3 DNA reads TGTGCCAGCAGCTCCTCCCTTCTGACAGTTATGATCTATGGCAACACCTTC. As protein: CASSSSLLTVMIYGNTF.

The table lists this clonotype with many counts. V is TRBV29-1 and J is TRBJ2-3, with 10 bases aligning to TRBD2. The CDR3 runs 14 residues. The germline V gene encodes CDR1 SQVTM and CDR2 ANQGSEA. V gave up 2 bases and J gave up 3 bases; unmatched junction bases: 2. The CDR3 DNA is TGCAGCGTTGAACTAGCGGGGGTAACAGATACGCAGTATTTT. This sequence encodes CSVELAGVTDTQYF.

This clonotype was seen only a few times. The J gene is TRBJ1-6, the V gene TRBV4-1, with D perhaps matching TRBD1 (6 bases). Germline assignment: CDR1 MGHRA and CDR2 YSYEKL. The ends were cut back, 0 bases at V and 4 bases at J, with 10 bases in the middle. This CDR3 is built from 16 residues. The CDR3 DNA follows: TGCGCCAGCAGCCAAGAACCCGGGACATATAATTCACCCCTCCACTTT. Translating it yields CASSQEPGTYNSPLHF.

Regarding this clonotype: Just one base apart from a much larger clone, this may be a read error. The genes are TRBV5-1 and TRBJ2-1; possible D gene TRBD2, 6 bases. Germline V lookup: CDR1 SGHRS, CDR2 YFSETQ. CDR3 size: 15 residues. V gave up 7 bases and J gave up 1 base, with 15 bases separating them. CDR3 sequence (DNA): TGCGCCAGCCTCAAAGGGGCGGGGTCCTACAATGAGCAGTTCTTC. Translating gives CASLKGAGSYNEQFF.

This clonotype occurred many times. The chain recombines TRBV28 with TRBJ2-7, with 10 bases that match TRBD1. Trimming removed 4 bases from V and 4 bases from J; junction bases left unmatched: 16. There are 18 residues in the CDR3. Germline assignment: CDR1 MDHEN and CDR2 SYDVKM. CDR3 residues: CASSSYLTDRGNRYEQYF. The CDR3 DNA reads as TGTGCCAGCAGTTCATACCTCACGGACAGGGGGAATCGGTACGAGCAGTACTTC. Together with reference TRBV28 and TRBJ2-7, the CDR3 gives the full variable domain: DVKVTQSSRYLVKRTGEKVFLECVQDMDHENMFWYRQDPGLGLRLIYFSYDVKMKEKGDIPEGYSVSREKKERFSLILESASTNQTSMYLCASSSYLTDRGNRYEQYFGPGTRLTVT.

This clonotype showed up many times. This chain joins TRBV5-1 and TRBJ2-5, with 7 bases identical to TRBD1. The trim removed 3 bases at V and 4 bases at J, leaving 12 bases unmatched. Germline-derived CDR1 and CDR2 are SGHRS and YFSETQ. The CDR3 consists of 16 residues. CDR3 amino acids: CASSSGTATASETQYF. As DNA, the CDR3 is TGCGCCAGCAGCTCCGGGACAGCTACGGCATCAGAGACCCAGTACTTC.

This clonotype was recorded at least ten times. J is TRBJ1-4 and V is TRBV6-6, with 8 positions matching TRBD1. The CDR3 loop spans 17 amino acids. Germline V gene data show CDR1 as MNHNY and CDR2 as SVGAGI (reference sequence). The trim removed 0 bases at V and 7 bases at J, leaving 10 bases unmatched. This chain's CDR3 is CASSYSRQGIMGEKLFF. The CDR3 DNA sequence: TGTGCCAGCAGTTACTCCCGACAGGGGATTATGGGTGAAAAACTGTTTTTT.

This clonotype was recorded at least ten times. This rearrangement joins TRBV12-3 or TRBV12-4 to TRBJ2-7; 7 bases align to TRBD1. The junction had 9 bases not matched to a gene; V was cut back by 5 bases and J by 2 bases. This CDR3 spans 15 amino acids. CDR3 protein: CASSLRQGGTYEQYF. In DNA, the CDR3 is TGTGCCAGCAGTCTTCGACAGGGTGGGACCTACGAGCAGTACTTC.

This clonotype was observed many times. This chain uses TRBV29-1 with TRBJ1-4; 10 nucleotides match TRBD1. Per the germline V gene, CDR1 is SQVTM and CDR2 is ANQGSEA. Germline trimming cut 5 bases from V and 8 bases from J; bases unmatched to any gene: 5. This CDR3 has 13 residues. CDR3 sequence: CSVRQGAGEKLFF. The CDR3 region has the DNA TGCAGCGTTCGACAGGGGGCAGGGGAAAAACTGTTTTTT.

This clonotype was seen at least ten times. The chain combines TRBV2 with TRBJ1-1, with a tentative D call TRBD1 (6 bases). The germline V and J ends were trimmed by 7 bases and 5 bases, with 17 bases remaining between them. The CDR3 has 14 residues. Germline lookup yields CDR1 SNHLY and CDR2 FYNNEI. CDR3 in DNA: TGTGCCAGCAACGGGGGCAGGGTAGGAACTGAAGCTTTCTTT. Residues: CASNGGRVGTEAFF.

This clonotype was picked up many times. The chain uses TRBV24-1 and TRBJ2-7; D is uncertain. V shed 3 bases and J shed 0 bases, with 8 bases lying between them. The germline V gene encodes CDR1 KGHDR and CDR2 SFDVKD. The CDR3 spans 14 residues. The DNA for the CDR3 is TGTGCCACCAGTGATACCTCAGGCTCCTACGAGCAGTACTTC. Protein: CATSDTSGSYEQYF.

The CDR3 region has the DNA TGTGCCAGCAGCACAAAGGGGGCTAAACCCTACGAGCAGTACTTC. This sequence encodes CASSTKGAKPYEQYF. V and J are TRBV5-4 and TRBJ2-7, with 7 bases aligning to TRBD1. Germline V gene lookup returns CDR1 SGHNT and CDR2 YYREEE (reference sequence). CDR3 length equals 15 residues. The V and J ends lost 4 bases and 2 bases, in that order; junction bases with no gene match: 9.

This clonotype was counted only a few times. The CDR3 loop is CASSPEPGLLVTDTQYF. As DNA, the CDR3 is TGTGCCAGCAGCCCAGAACCGGGACTCCTGGTCACAGATACGCAGTATTTT. The chain is built from TRBV11-3 and TRBJ2-3; TRBD2 might be the D (6 bases). Germline loops: CDR1 SGHNT, CDR2 YENEEA. V lost 5 bases and J lost 2, with 20 bases in between. The CDR3 loop spans 17 amino acids.

In this sample, this clonotype turned up many times. The V gene is TRBV24-1, the J gene TRBJ2-4, with a tentative D call TRBD2 (6 bases). Germline V gene data show CDR1 as KGHDR and CDR2 as SFDVKD. This CDR3 has 14 residues. V was cut by 4 bases and J by 6 bases, with 12 bases left in between. As DNA, the CDR3 is TGTGCCACCAGTGACCCGGGACTGCCAAACATTCAGTACTTC. Amino acid sequence: CATSDPGLPNIQYF.

At least ten counts were recorded for this clonotype. The chain links TRBV11-2 to TRBJ1-4; no firm D call. Trimming took off 5 bases at V and 4 bases at J, with 17 bases between the two ends. Per germline, CDR1 SGHAT and CDR2 FQNNGV. The CDR3 is 16 amino acids. The CDR3 is CASSGRFGPGNEKLFF. The CDR3 coding sequence is TGTGCCAGCAGCGGACGATTCGGGCCTGGTAATGAAAAACTGTTTTTT. Based on the CDR3 plus reference TRBV11-2 and TRBJ1-4, the full variable domain is EAGVAQSPRYKIIEKRQSVAFWCNPISGHATLYWYQQILGQGPKLLIQFQNNGVVDDSQLPKDRFSAERLKGVDSTLKIQPAKLEDSAVYLCASSGRFGPGNEKLFFGSGTQLSVL.

This clonotype was detected many times. V is TRBV20-1 and J is TRBJ2-5; D is unresolved. Per the germline V gene, CDR1 is DFQATT and CDR2 is SNEGSKA (reference sequence). Trimming took 5 bases from V and 4 from J, leaving 17 bases between them. CDR3 size: 14 residues. The CDR3 nucleotides read TGCAGTGCTCCCGTAGGCGCTATGGGAGAGACCCAGTACTTC. As protein: CSAPVGAMGETQYF.

In this sample, this clonotype turned up a few times. The rearrangement uses TRBV19 and TRBJ1-1, with 8 bases fitting TRBD1. Germline values: CDR1 LNHDA, CDR2 SQIVND (reference sequence). V dropped 7 bases and J dropped 5; count of bases not matched to a gene: 9. The CDR3 sequence is 14 residues long. The DNA for the CDR3 is TGTGCCAGTACGACAGGGGCGTTCATTACTGAAGCTTTCTTT. Translating gives CASTTGAFITEAFF.